This T cell receptor beta chain was recorded in a study of beta chain features in type 1 diabetes. The V segment lost 2 bases and the J segment 5 bases; nucleotides outside the gene matches: 2. The CDR3 has 13 amino acids. CDR1 and CDR2 (germline): MNHNS, SASEGT. Every isolated RNA sample was fully reverse transcribed, so sequencing captured expressed TCRB transcripts. The data were produced by immunoSEQ multiplex PCR, yet TCRdb's version contains in-frame clones alone and is incomplete. The sample lists 120,000 to 150,000 clones, under 11% seen once, with less than 1.5% in the top ten. This TCR was recovered from a man between 18 and 35 years old in good health. Sequencing was performed on naive CD4+ T cells from blood. The chain joins TRBV6-1 to TRBJ1-2; 7 bases are a match to TRBD1. CDR3 amino acids: CASSESRGYGYTF. The CDR3 bases are TGTGCCAGCAGTGAAAGCAGGGGGTATGGCTACACCTTC.